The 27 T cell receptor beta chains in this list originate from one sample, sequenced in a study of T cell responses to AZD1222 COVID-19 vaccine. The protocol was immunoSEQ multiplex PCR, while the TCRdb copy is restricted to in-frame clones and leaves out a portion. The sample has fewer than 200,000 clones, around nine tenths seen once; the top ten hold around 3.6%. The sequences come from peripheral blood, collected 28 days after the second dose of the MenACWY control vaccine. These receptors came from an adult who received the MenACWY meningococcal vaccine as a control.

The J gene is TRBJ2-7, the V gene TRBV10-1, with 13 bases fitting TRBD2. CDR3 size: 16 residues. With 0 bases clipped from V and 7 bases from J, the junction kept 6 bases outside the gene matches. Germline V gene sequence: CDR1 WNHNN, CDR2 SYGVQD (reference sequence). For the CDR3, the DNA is TGCGCCAGCAGTGAGTCCGGACTAGCGGGAGCAGGAGAGCAGTACTTC. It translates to CASSESGLAGAGEQYF.

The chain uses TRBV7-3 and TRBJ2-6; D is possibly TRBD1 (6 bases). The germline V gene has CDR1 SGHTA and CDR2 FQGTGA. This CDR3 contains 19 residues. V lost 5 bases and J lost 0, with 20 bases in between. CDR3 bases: TGTGCCAGCAGCCGGGGTGACAGGTCTTTCCACTCTGGGGCCAACGTCCTGACTTTC. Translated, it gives CASSRGDRSFHSGANVLTF.

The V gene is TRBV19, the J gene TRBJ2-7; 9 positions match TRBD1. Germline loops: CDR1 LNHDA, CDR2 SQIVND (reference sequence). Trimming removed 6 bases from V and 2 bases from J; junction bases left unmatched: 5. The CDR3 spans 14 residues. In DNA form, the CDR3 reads TGTGCCAGTAGCGTGACAGGGGGAGCCTACGAGCAGTACTTC. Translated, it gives CASSVTGGAYEQYF.

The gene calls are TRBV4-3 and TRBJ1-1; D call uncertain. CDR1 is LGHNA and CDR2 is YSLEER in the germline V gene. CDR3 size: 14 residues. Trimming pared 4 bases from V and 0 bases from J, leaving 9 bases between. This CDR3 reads CASSLGQLNTEAFF. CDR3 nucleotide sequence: TGCGCCAGCAGCCTCGGGCAGCTGAACACTGAAGCTTTCTTT.

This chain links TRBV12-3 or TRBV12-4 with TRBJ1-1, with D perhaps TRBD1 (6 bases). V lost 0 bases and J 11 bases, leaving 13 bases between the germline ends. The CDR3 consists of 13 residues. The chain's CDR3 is CASSLAPRGRAFF. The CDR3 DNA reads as TGTGCCAGCAGTTTAGCACCCAGGGGAAGGGCTTTCTTT.

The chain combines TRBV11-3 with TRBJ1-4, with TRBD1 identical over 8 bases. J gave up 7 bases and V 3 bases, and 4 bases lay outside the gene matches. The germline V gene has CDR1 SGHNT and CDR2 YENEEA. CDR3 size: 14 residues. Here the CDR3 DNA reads TGTGCCAGCAGCTTCGGGACAGGATCTGAAAAACTGTTTTTT. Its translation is CASSFGTGSEKLFF.

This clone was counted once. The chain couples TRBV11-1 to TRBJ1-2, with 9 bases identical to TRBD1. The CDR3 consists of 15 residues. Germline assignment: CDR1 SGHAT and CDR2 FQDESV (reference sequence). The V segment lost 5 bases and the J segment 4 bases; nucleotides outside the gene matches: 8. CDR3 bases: TGTGCCAGCAGCGGTAGGACAGGGGCCTTCTATGGCTACACCTTC. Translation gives CASSGRTGAFYGYTF.

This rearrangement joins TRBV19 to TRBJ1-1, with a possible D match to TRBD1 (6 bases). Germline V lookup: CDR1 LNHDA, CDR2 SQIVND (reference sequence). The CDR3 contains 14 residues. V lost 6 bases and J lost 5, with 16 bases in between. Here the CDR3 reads CASRDPGDRTEAFF. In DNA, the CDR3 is TGTGCCAGTAGGGATCCAGGGGATAGGACTGAAGCTTTCTTT.

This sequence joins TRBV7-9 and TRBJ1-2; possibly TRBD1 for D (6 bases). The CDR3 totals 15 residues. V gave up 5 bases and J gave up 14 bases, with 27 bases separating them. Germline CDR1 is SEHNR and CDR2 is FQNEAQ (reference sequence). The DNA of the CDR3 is TGTGCCAGCAGCGCTCGAAACTCGCTCTCTATGGACAGTACCTTC. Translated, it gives CASSARNSLSMDSTF.

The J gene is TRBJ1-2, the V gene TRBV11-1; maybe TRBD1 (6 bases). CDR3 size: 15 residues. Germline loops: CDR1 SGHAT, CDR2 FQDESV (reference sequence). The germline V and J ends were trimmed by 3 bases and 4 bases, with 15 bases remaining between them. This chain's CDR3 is CASSLGAGPRYGYTF. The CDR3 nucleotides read TGTGCCAGCAGCTTGGGGGCAGGACCCCGCTATGGCTACACCTTC. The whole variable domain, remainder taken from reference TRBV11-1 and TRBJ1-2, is EAEVAQSPRYKITEKSQAVAFWCDPISGHATLYWYRQILGQGPELLVQFQDESVVDDSQLPKDRFSAERLKGVDSTLKIQPAELGDSAMYLCASSLGAGPRYGYTFGSGTRLTVV.

CDR3 sequence (DNA): TGTGCCAGCAGCCAAGAAGGTGCAACTAATGAAAAACTGTTTTTT. Residues: CASSQEGATNEKLFF. The chain couples TRBV4-2 to TRBJ1-4; D uncertain. Germline V gene lookup returns CDR1 LGHNA and CDR2 YNFKEQ. The germline V and J ends were trimmed by 0 bases and 0 bases, with 5 bases remaining between them. The CDR3 contains 15 residues.

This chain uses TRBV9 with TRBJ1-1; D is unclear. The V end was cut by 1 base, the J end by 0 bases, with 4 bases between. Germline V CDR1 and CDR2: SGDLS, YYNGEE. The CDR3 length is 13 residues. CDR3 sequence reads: CASSVLMNTEAFF. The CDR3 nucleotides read TGTGCCAGCAGCGTACTCATGAACACTGAAGCTTTCTTT.

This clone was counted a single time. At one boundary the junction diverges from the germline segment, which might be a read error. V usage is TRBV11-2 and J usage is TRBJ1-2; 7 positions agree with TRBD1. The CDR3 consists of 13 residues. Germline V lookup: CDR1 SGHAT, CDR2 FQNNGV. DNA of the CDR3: TGTGCCAGCAGCAGGGGACAGAACTCTGGCTACACCTTC. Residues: CASSRGQNSGYTF.

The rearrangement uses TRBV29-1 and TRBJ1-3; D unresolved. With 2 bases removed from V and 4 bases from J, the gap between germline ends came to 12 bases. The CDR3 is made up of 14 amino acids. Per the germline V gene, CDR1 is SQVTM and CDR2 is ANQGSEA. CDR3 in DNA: TGCAGCGTTGAATCCGGTCGTGGGGGAAACACCATATATTTT. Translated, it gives CSVESGRGGNTIYF.

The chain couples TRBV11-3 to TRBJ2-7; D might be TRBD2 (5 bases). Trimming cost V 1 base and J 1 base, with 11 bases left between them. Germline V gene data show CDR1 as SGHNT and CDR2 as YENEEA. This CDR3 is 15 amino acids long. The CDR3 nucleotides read TGTGCCAGCAGCTTAGCGTTTTGGACTTCCTACGAGCAGTACTTC. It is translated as CASSLAFWTSYEQYF.

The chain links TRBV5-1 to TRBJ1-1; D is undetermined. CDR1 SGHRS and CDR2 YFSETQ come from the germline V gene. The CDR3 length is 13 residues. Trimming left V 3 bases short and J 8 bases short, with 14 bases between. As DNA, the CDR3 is TGCGCCAGCAGCTCGGCCGGCTGGGCCGAAGCTTTCTTT. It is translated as CASSSAGWAEAFF.

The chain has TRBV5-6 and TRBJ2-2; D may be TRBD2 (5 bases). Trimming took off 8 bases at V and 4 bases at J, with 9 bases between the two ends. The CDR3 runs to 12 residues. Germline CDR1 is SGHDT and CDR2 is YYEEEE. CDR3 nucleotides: TGTGCCAGTTCTCTAGCCACCGGGGAGCTGTTTTTT. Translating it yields CASSLATGELFF.

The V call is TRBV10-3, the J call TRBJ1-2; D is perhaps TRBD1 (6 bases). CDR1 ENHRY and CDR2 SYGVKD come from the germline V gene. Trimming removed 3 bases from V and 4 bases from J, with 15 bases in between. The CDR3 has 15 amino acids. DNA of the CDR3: TGTGCCATCAGTGAAATCAGGGGAGGTGGCTATGGCTACACCTTC. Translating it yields CAISEIRGGGYGYTF.

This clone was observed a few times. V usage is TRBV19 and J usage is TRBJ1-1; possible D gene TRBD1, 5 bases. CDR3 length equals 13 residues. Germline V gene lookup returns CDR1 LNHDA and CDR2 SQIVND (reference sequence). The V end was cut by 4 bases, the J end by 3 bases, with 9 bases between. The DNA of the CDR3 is TGTGCCAGTAGTACACGACAGCACACTGAAGCTTTCTTT. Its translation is CASSTRQHTEAFF.

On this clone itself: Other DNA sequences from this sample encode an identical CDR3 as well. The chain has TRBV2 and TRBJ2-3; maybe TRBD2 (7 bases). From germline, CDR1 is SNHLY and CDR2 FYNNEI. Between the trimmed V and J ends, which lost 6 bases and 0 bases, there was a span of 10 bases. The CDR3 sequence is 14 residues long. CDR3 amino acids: CASSEGGSTDTQYF. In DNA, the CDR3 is TGTGCCAGCAGCGAGGGGGGGAGCACAGATACGCAGTATTTT.

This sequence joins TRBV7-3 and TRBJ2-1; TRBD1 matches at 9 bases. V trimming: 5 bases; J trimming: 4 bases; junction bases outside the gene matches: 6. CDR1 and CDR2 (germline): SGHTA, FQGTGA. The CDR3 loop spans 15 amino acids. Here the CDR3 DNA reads TGTGCCAGCAGCATCCGGGACAGGGTGTACAATGAGCAGTTCTTC. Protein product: CASSIRDRVYNEQFF.

The DNA for the CDR3 is TGTGCCAGCAGTTTACAGACGGGAGGACTGTTTTTT. Translating it yields CASSLQTGGLFF. This chain links TRBV28 with TRBJ1-4; D not certain. Trimming took off 2 bases at V and 13 bases at J, with 11 bases between the two ends. The CDR3 is 12 residues long. Germline CDR1 MDHEN, CDR2 SYDVKM.

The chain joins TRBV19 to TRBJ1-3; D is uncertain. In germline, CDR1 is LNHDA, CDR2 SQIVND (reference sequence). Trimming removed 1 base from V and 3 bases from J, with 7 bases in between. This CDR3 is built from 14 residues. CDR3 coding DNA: TGTGCCAGTAGTATAGGAGAGTATGGAAACACCATATATTTT. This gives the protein CASSIGEYGNTIYF.

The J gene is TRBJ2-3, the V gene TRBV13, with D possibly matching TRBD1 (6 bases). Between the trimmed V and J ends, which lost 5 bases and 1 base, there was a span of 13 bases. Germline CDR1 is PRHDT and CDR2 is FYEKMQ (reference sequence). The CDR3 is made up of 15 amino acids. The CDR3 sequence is CASSRVGGRTDTQYF. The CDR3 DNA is TGTGCCAGCAGCCGAGTTGGGGGCCGCACAGATACGCAGTATTTT.

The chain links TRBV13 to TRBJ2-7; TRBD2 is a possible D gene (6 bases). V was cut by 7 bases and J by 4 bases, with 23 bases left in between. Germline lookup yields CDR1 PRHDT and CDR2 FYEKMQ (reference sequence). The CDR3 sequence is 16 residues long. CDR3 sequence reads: CASTHMSPGLAYEQYF. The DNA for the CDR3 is TGTGCCAGCACCCATATGTCTCCGGGACTGGCATACGAGCAGTACTTC.

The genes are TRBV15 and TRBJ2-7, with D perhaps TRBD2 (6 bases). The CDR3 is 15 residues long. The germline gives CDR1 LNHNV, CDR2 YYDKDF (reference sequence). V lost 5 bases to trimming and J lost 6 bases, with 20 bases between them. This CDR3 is CATSGGTPGYSEQYF. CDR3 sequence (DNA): TGTGCCACCAGCGGCGGGACTCCCGGGTACTCCGAGCAGTACTTC.

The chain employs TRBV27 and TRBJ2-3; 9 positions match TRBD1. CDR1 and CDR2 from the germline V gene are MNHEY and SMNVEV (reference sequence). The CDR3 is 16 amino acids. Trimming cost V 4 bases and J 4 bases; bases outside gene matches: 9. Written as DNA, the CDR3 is TGTGCCAGCAGTTCCCACCGAACAGGGGGCGCAGATACGCAGTATTTT. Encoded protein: CASSSHRTGGADTQYF.